These T cell receptor beta chains were read from a single sample in a study of beta chain features in type 1 diabetes. Sequencing used immunoSEQ multiplex PCR; TCRdb keeps in-frame clones, though not all of them. The data contain 50,000 to 65,000 clones, over 40% of them seen just once; the ten biggest clones take up around 1.5%. The specimen was Tregs from blood. The receptor source for this set is a man aged 25 to 40 with type 1 diabetes. Both conserved end residues are part of each CDR3. D genes are given only for firm matches. The listing skips clone size in some rows; elsewhere it reads once, few, many or a size class.

V: TRBV6-5
size: -
length: 15
D: TRBD1
J: TRBJ1-5
DNA: TGTGCCAGCAGAAACGACAGGGGAGGCAATCAGCCCCAGCATTTT
CDR3: CASRNDRGGNQPQHF

V: TRBV18
size: -
length: 13
D: -
J: TRBJ2-7
DNA: TGTGCCAGCTCACCCCGGCAGGGATACGAGCAGTACTTC
CDR3: CASSPRQGYEQYF

V: TRBV30
size: few
length: 14
D: -
J: TRBJ2-2
DNA: TGTGCCTGGAGCCCCGACAGTTACACCGGGGAGCTGTTTTTT
CDR3: CAWSPDSYTGELFF

V: TRBV7-3
size: few
length: 14
D: TRBD2
J: TRBJ2-5
DNA: TGTGCCAGCAGCGCGGGACTAGGGCAAGAGACCCAGTACTTC
CDR3: CASSAGLGQETQYF

V: TRBV4-3
size: -
length: 14
D: -
J: TRBJ2-2
DNA: TGCGCCAGCAGCCAAGCAGGGCTGGGCGGGGAGCTGTTTTTT
CDR3: CASSQAGLGGELFF

V: TRBV2
size: -
length: 13
D: -
J: TRBJ2-7
DNA: TGTGCCAGCTCCCGGGACAACCTCTACGAGCAGTACTTC
CDR3: CASSRDNLYEQYF

V: TRBV18
size: few
length: 15
D: -
J: TRBJ2-3
DNA: TGTGCCAGCTCACCAGACTCGGGGAACACAGATACGCAGTATTTT
CDR3: CASSPDSGNTDTQYF

V: TRBV7-2
size: -
length: 13
D: -
J: TRBJ2-1
DNA: TGTGCCAGCAGCTTAGGACTTTACAATGAGCAGTTCTTC
CDR3: CASSLGLYNEQFF

V: TRBV20-1
size: -
length: 11
D: -
J: TRBJ2-1
DNA: TGCAGTGCTAGAGAGGCAGGAGGGCAGTTCTTC
CDR3: CSAREAGGQFF

V: TRBV11-1
size: -
length: 17
D: -
J: TRBJ2-2
DNA: TGTGCCAGCAGCTTCCTTTCCAGGGTTAAGGGAACCGGGGAGCTGTTTTTT
CDR3: CASSFLSRVKGTGELFF

V: TRBV6-5
size: -
length: 16
D: -
J: TRBJ2-3
DNA: TGTGCCAGCAGTTATTTCGCCTTGTCGAGTACAGATACGCAGTATTTT
CDR3: CASSYFALSSTDTQYF

V: TRBV28
size: many
length: 14
D: TRBD1
J: TRBJ2-7
DNA: TGTGCCAGCAGTTCCCACAGGGGAACGTGGGAGCAGTACTTC
CDR3: CASSSHRGTWEQYF

V: TRBV7-2
size: few
length: 13
D: -
J: TRBJ2-7
DNA: TGTGCCAGCACCCTCCCCGGGACCTACGAGCAGTACTTC
CDR3: CASTLPGTYEQYF

V: TRBV27
size: -
length: 15
D: TRBD1
J: TRBJ2-7
DNA: TGTGCCAGCAGACGACCGACAGGGGACCCCTACGAGCAGTACTTC
CDR3: CASRRPTGDPYEQYF

V: TRBV10-3
size: -
length: 15
D: -
J: TRBJ1-2
DNA: TGTGCCATCAGAGGAGGGGCAGGGAAAGACTATGGCTACACCTTC
CDR3: CAIRGGAGKDYGYTF

V: TRBV25-1
size: -
length: 17
D: TRBD2
J: TRBJ2-2
DNA: TGTGCCAGCAGTGAACTAGCGGGAGCCACGGGCACCGGGGAGCTGTTTTTT
CDR3: CASSELAGATGTGELFF

V: TRBV28
size: -
length: 14
D: TRBD1
J: TRBJ2-4
DNA: TGTGCCAGCAGCCACGACAGGGTGCAAAACATTCAGTACTTC
CDR3: CASSHDRVQNIQYF

V: TRBV6-1
size: few
length: 15
D: -
J: TRBJ2-1
DNA: TGTGCCAGCAGTGACTTAGGTACTGAGTGGAGAGAGCAGTTCTTC
CDR3: CASSDLGTEWREQFF

V: TRBV7-3
size: few
length: 14
D: -
J: TRBJ2-7
DNA: TGTGCCAGCAGCCCGGCCGGATACAGCTACGAGCAGTACTTC
CDR3: CASSPAGYSYEQYF

V: TRBV2
size: -
length: 15
D: TRBD2
J: TRBJ2-1
DNA: TGTGCCAGCAGAAAGACTAGCGGGACTTACGATGAGCAGTTCTTC
CDR3: CASRKTSGTYDEQFF

V: TRBV7-9
size: few
length: 18
D: TRBD2
J: TRBJ2-1
DNA: TGTGCCAGCAGTTCCAGATCTTCGGGACTAGGAAACTACAATGAGCAGTTCTTC
CDR3: CASSSRSSGLGNYNEQFF

V: TRBV30
size: few
length: 13
D: -
J: TRBJ1-5
DNA: TGTGCCTGGGGGAGGGCTGACAATCAGCCCCAGCATTTT
CDR3: CAWGRADNQPQHF

V: TRBV7-9
size: -
length: 14
D: -
J: TRBJ1-2
DNA: TGTGCCAGCAGCTTACTAAGCACTAACTATGGCTACACCTTC
CDR3: CASSLLSTNYGYTF

V: TRBV11-1
size: -
length: 16
D: TRBD1
J: TRBJ2-6
DNA: TGTGCCAGCAGCTTAACAGGGGGCCCTGGGGCCAACGTCCTGACTTTC
CDR3: CASSLTGGPGANVLTF

V: TRBV7-3
size: -
length: 15
D: -
J: TRBJ2-3
DNA: TGTGCCAGCAGCAACCGGGACACAAGCACAGATACGCAGTATTTT
CDR3: CASSNRDTSTDTQYF

V: TRBV6-5
size: -
length: 13
D: -
J: TRBJ1-1
DNA: TGTGCCAGCAGGGCTCAGGTGAACACTGAAGCTTTCTTT
CDR3: CASRAQVNTEAFF

V: TRBV6-1
size: -
length: 14
D: TRBD2
J: TRBJ2-7
DNA: TGTGCCACCCGAGTCCCCCGGGAGGGCTACGAGCAGTACTTC
CDR3: CATRVPREGYEQYF

V: TRBV7-2
size: -
length: 17
D: TRBD1
J: TRBJ1-6
DNA: TGTGCCAGCAGCTTAGAGGGGGCCCTCTCCTATAATTCACCCCTCCACTTT
CDR3: CASSLEGALSYNSPLHF

V: TRBV7-2
size: few
length: 15
D: TRBD2
J: TRBJ2-3
DNA: TGTGCCAGCAGCTTAGTGGGCGGGAGGGCAGATACGCAGTATTTT
CDR3: CASSLVGGRADTQYF

V: TRBV27
size: -
length: 16
D: -
J: TRBJ1-2
DNA: TGTGCCAGCAGTCCATCCGTCCAGGCAGGAAACTATGGCTACACCTTC
CDR3: CASSPSVQAGNYGYTF

V: TRBV7-2
size: -
length: 13
D: -
J: TRBJ1-1
DNA: TGTGCCAGCAGCCTTCAGGGATACACTGAAGCTTTCTTT
CDR3: CASSLQGYTEAFF

V: TRBV2
size: -
length: 14
D: TRBD1
J: TRBJ2-7
DNA: TGTGCCAGCAGCTCGCAGGGGGCAAGGTACGAGCAGTACTTC
CDR3: CASSSQGARYEQYF

V: TRBV21-1
size: -
length: 13
D: -
J: TRBJ1-2
DNA: TGTGCCAGCAGCAAAAGTCAGGACTATGGCTACACCTTC
CDR3: CASSKSQDYGYTF

V: TRBV14
size: many
length: 15
D: -
J: TRBJ2-7
DNA: TGTGCCAGCAGCCAAGGGCTCGGAGACGATTATCCGACGTACTTC
CDR3: CASSQGLGDDYPTYF

V: TRBV7-2
size: once
length: 15
D: TRBD1
J: TRBJ2-1
DNA: TGTGCCAGCAGATTGTATGCCGGACAGGGACAGTTTGAGTTCTTC
CDR3: CASRLYAGQGQFEFF

V: TRBV19
size: -
length: 17
D: -
J: TRBJ2-1
DNA: TGTGCCAGTAGTATCCCGCCCGCTAGCATTTCCTACAATGAGCAGTTCTTC
CDR3: CASSIPPASISYNEQFF

V: TRBV4-2
size: -
length: 18
D: -
J: TRBJ1-1
DNA: TGTGCCAGCAGCCAACGTAGGCAGGGTAGGGGGTTTTTGGCTGAAGCTTTCTTT
CDR3: CASSQRRQGRGFLAEAFF

V: TRBV19
size: -
length: 14
D: -
J: TRBJ2-5
DNA: TGTGCCAGTAGTATCACGGGGGTACGAGAGACCCAGTACTTC
CDR3: CASSITGVRETQYF

V: TRBV6-6
size: few
length: 16
D: -
J: TRBJ2-5
DNA: TGTGCCAGCACCGGGGATGTTGGGGTTAGACGGGAGACCCAGTACTTC
CDR3: CASTGDVGVRRETQYF

V: TRBV18
size: -
length: 17
D: -
J: TRBJ1-5
DNA: TGTGCCAGCTCACCCGCCGCCCCCAGGGGAAGCAATCAGCCCCAGCATTTT
CDR3: CASSPAAPRGSNQPQHF

V: TRBV18
size: -
length: 15
D: -
J: TRBJ1-1
DNA: TGTGCCAGCTCACCACGACAGGCCGGGGACACTGAAGCTTTCTTT
CDR3: CASSPRQAGDTEAFF

V: TRBV7-6
size: -
length: 13
D: -
J: TRBJ2-5
DNA: TGTGCCAGCAGCTCAGGGGGGCCCAAGACCCAGTACTTC
CDR3: CASSSGGPKTQYF

V: TRBV7-6
size: -
length: 14
D: -
J: TRBJ2-5
DNA: TGTGCCAGCAGCTCGACGACTAGACAAGAGACCCAGTACTTC
CDR3: CASSSTTRQETQYF

V: TRBV5-6
size: few
length: 13
D: -
J: TRBJ1-1
DNA: TGTGCCAGCAGCTTGTTGGGCCCCACTGAAGCTTTCTTT
CDR3: CASSLLGPTEAFF

V: TRBV30
size: -
length: 13
D: TRBD1
J: TRBJ1-2
DNA: TGTGCCTGGGGACTAGGACAGGGCTATGGCTACACCTTC
CDR3: CAWGLGQGYGYTF

V: TRBV5-1
size: few
length: 16
D: TRBD1
J: TRBJ2-7
DNA: TGCGCCAGCAGCTTGGCTGGCAGGGGGAACACCTACGAGCAGTACTTC
CDR3: CASSLAGRGNTYEQYF

V: TRBV7-2
size: -
length: 15
D: -
J: TRBJ1-1
DNA: TGTGCCAGCAGCTTAAGCCCAAAATCGAACACTGAAGCTTTCTTT
CDR3: CASSLSPKSNTEAFF

V: TRBV7-9
size: few
length: 12
D: -
J: TRBJ2-7
DNA: TGTGCCAGCAGCTTTTCCGGCGGAGAGCAGTACTTC
CDR3: CASSFSGGEQYF

V: TRBV19
size: few
length: 16
D: TRBD2
J: TRBJ2-7
DNA: TGTGCCAGTAGTACCTCGATCGGACTAGCCGGATACGAGCAGTACTTC
CDR3: CASSTSIGLAGYEQYF

V: TRBV29-1
size: few
length: 14
D: TRBD2
J: TRBJ2-3
DNA: TGCAGCGTCGGGGGACTAGCGTTAGGAGATACGCAGTATTTT
CDR3: CSVGGLALGDTQYF

V: TRBV25-1
size: -
length: 16
D: -
J: TRBJ1-4
DNA: TGTGCCAGCAGTGAACACACAGCTGCAACTAATGAAAAACTGTTTTTT
CDR3: CASSEHTAATNEKLFF

V: TRBV19
size: -
length: 17
D: TRBD2
J: TRBJ2-1
DNA: TGTGCCAGTAGACCCCGGACTAGCGGGAGATTTGTCAATGAGCAGTTCTTC
CDR3: CASRPRTSGRFVNEQFF

V: TRBV11-2
size: -
length: 14
D: -
J: TRBJ2-5
DNA: TGTGCCAGCAGCCCCGCAGGATTACAAGAGACCCAGTACTTC
CDR3: CASSPAGLQETQYF

V: TRBV7-3
size: -
length: 13
D: -
J: TRBJ2-2
DNA: TGTGCCAGCAGCACGAAGACAGCCGGGGAGCTGTTTTTT
CDR3: CASSTKTAGELFF

V: TRBV9
size: -
length: 15
D: TRBD2
J: TRBJ2-3
DNA: TGTGCCAGCAGCGTGGGACTAGCGGGAGCAGATACGCAGTATTTT
CDR3: CASSVGLAGADTQYF

V: TRBV7-2
size: few
length: 18
D: TRBD2
J: TRBJ2-3
DNA: TGTGCCAGCAGCTTAGCGCGAGTATATAGCGGGAGGTCAGATACGCAGTATTTT
CDR3: CASSLARVYSGRSDTQYF

V: TRBV6-5
size: -
length: 15
D: TRBD2
J: TRBJ2-7
DNA: TGTGCCAGCAGTCCTCTAGCGGGAAGCTCCTACGAGCAGTACTTC
CDR3: CASSPLAGSSYEQYF

V: TRBV19
size: few
length: 13
D: TRBD1
J: TRBJ2-7
DNA: TGTGCCAGTAGCTCAAGACAGGGACGCGAGCAGTACTTC
CDR3: CASSSRQGREQYF

V: TRBV10-3
size: -
length: 14
D: TRBD1
J: TRBJ1-2
DNA: TGTGCCGTCTCAAGGACAGGAGGCAGCTATGGCTACACCTTC
CDR3: CAVSRTGGSYGYTF

V: TRBV25-1
size: -
length: 15
D: TRBD1
J: TRBJ1-2
DNA: TGTGCCAGCAGTGGTCCGGGACAGACTAACTATGGCTACACCTTC
CDR3: CASSGPGQTNYGYTF